One sample yielded the 8 T cell receptor beta chains listed below, sequenced in a study of cytomegalovirus exposure and HLA in healthy donors. Primers for the PCR totalled 60 Vbeta and 13 Jbeta. Clones were read by immunoSEQ multiplex PCR, and TCRdb kept only the in-frame ones, dropping some. The sample holds about 160,000 clones, roughly 80% seen once. Material for sequencing was PBMCs. Receptor source: a male donor in good health and CMV-seropositive.

This rearrangement joins TRBV11-2 to TRBJ2-3, with D unclear. Looked up from germline, CDR1 is SGHAT and CDR2 is FQNNGV. There are 14 residues in the CDR3. Trimming cost V 0 bases and J 0 bases, with 4 bases left between them. The CDR3, as DNA: TGTGCCAGCAGCTTAGATATGAGCACAGATACGCAGTATTTT. Translating gives CASSLDMSTDTQYF.

CDR3 in DNA: TGCGCCAGCAGCCCGGGAGGGAAACGGGCCAATGAGCAGTTCTTC. This encodes CASSPGGKRANEQFF. This chain links TRBV5-1 with TRBJ2-1; 8 nucleotides match TRBD2. Germline assignment: CDR1 SGHRS and CDR2 YFSETQ. This CDR3 contains 15 residues. The junction had 9 bases not matched to a gene; V was cut back by 4 bases and J by 6 bases.

This rearrangement joins TRBV19 to TRBJ1-6, with TRBD1 matching 8 bases. After removal of 7 bases from V and 10 bases from J, the junction contained 3 bases not matched to a gene. From germline, CDR1 is LNHDA and CDR2 SQIVND (reference sequence). CDR3 length: 12 residues. The CDR3 sequence is CASKDRGSPLHF. The CDR3 nucleotides read TGTGCCAGTAAAGACAGGGGATCACCCCTCCACTTT. Using reference TRBV19 and TRBJ1-6 for the parts outside the CDR3, the full variable domain is DGGITQSPKYLFRKEGQNVTLSCEQNLNHDAMYWYRQDPGQGLRLIYYSQIVNDFQKGDIAEGYSVSREKKESFPLTVTSAQKNPTAFYLCASKDRGSPLHFGNGTRLTVT.

This chain links TRBV19 with TRBJ2-2, with a weak D call TRBD1 (5 bases). V was cut by 8 bases and J by 6 bases, with 13 bases left in between. The CDR3 has 13 amino acids. The germline V gene has CDR1 LNHDA and CDR2 SQIVND (reference sequence). Written as DNA, the CDR3 is TGTGCCAGTTGGGGCGTGGTGGCCGGGGAGCTGTTTTTT. Translated, it gives CASWGVVAGELFF.

CDR3 amino acids: CASSFGGTANEKLFF. In nucleotides, the CDR3 is TGTGCCAGCAGCTTCGGAGGGACAGCTAATGAAAAACTGTTTTTT. V is TRBV7-6 and J is TRBJ1-4; 7 bases line up with TRBD1. V trimming: 3 bases; J trimming: 3 bases; junction bases outside the gene matches: 4. This CDR3 is built from 15 residues. Germline V gene data show CDR1 as SGHVS and CDR2 as FNYEAQ. Full variable domain (missing parts from reference TRBV7-6 and TRBJ1-4): GAGVSQSPRYKVTKRGQDVALRCDPISGHVSLYWYRQALGQGPEFLTYFNYEAQQDKSGLPNDRFSAERPEGSISTLTIQRTEQRDSAMYRCASSFGGTANEKLFFGSGTQLSVL.

V and J are TRBV10-3 and TRBJ1-6, with D possibly being TRBD1 (5 bases). Germline V gene lookup returns CDR1 ENHRY and CDR2 SYGVKD. The V end was cut by 0 bases, the J end by 10 bases, with 10 bases between. The CDR3 length is 14 residues. CDR3 in amino acids: CAISESKGNSPLHF. The CDR3 bases are TGTGCCATCAGTGAGTCAAAGGGGAACTCACCCCTCCACTTT.

The count of this clone is one. The V call is TRBV13, the J call TRBJ1-2; 7 bases align to TRBD1. The CDR3 consists of 16 residues. V lost 4 bases to trimming and J lost 6 bases; unmatched junction nucleotides: 14. Germline CDR1 is PRHDT and CDR2 is FYEKMQ (reference sequence). The CDR3 DNA reads as TGTGCCAGCAGCTCGCCGACGACAGGGAAGGTTCATGGCTACACCTTC. Translation gives CASSSPTTGKVHGYTF.

This clone was picked up one time. V is TRBV2 and J is TRBJ1-1; D might be TRBD1 (6 bases). CDR3 length equals 13 residues. V was shortened by 2 bases and J by 4 bases, with 8 bases between the two germline ends. Germline loops: CDR1 SNHLY, CDR2 FYNNEI. This chain's CDR3 is CASSERGGTEAFF. As DNA, the CDR3 is TGTGCCAGCAGTGAAAGGGGGGGCACTGAAGCTTTCTTT.